The rows below give T cell receptor beta chains drawn from one sample of a study of T cells in Graves' hyperthyroidism and ophthalmopathy. TCRdb re-derived calls from the multiplex PCR reads in MiXCR, one entry per CDR3 protein. The sample consists of a few hundred thousand distinct CDR3 sequences, approximately 15% of them appearing once. Sample: blood. The receptors originated from a woman between 25 and 40 years old with Graves' hyperthyroidism. Both conserved end residues are part of each CDR3. Each record gives: CDR3 DNA, CDR3 protein, V gene, clone size, D gene, J gene. The D gene is left open where the match is weak. The listing skips clone size in some rows; elsewhere it reads once, few, many or a size class.

DNA: TGTGCCAGCAGTACCTACAGGGGGTACGAGCAGTACTTC
CDR3: CASSTYRGYEQYF
V: TRBV27
size: -
D: TRBD1
J: TRBJ2-7

DNA: TGTGCCAGCAGTGAAGCTGGGGAGTACTCTGGAAACACCATATATTTT
CDR3: CASSEAGEYSGNTIYF
V: TRBV6-1
size: few
D: -
J: TRBJ1-3

DNA: TGCGCCAGCAGCCAAGGGTGGGGACGGAGCTCCTACGAGCAGTACTTC
CDR3: CASSQGWGRSSYEQYF
V: TRBV4-1
size: few
D: -
J: TRBJ2-7

DNA: TGTGCCAGCAGCGTAGGGAGCGGGACCTACAATGAGCAGTTCTTC
CDR3: CASSVGSGTYNEQFF
V: TRBV9
size: -
D: TRBD2
J: TRBJ2-1

DNA: TGTGCCAGCAGCCAAAGGGGTACTTCGAACACCGGGGAGCTGTTTTTT
CDR3: CASSQRGTSNTGELFF
V: TRBV5-4
size: -
D: -
J: TRBJ2-2

DNA: TGTGCCAGCAGCTCTCTCCCGACAGGGGTAGGCGAGCAGTACTTC
CDR3: CASSSLPTGVGEQYF
V: TRBV7-9
size: many
D: TRBD1
J: TRBJ2-7

DNA: TGTGCCAGCAGCGCGCGTATAACCGACTATGGCTACACCTTC
CDR3: CASSARITDYGYTF
V: TRBV9
size: many
D: -
J: TRBJ1-2

DNA: TGTGCCAGCAGCTTAAATGGGGGGAACACTGAAGCTTTCTTT
CDR3: CASSLNGGNTEAFF
V: TRBV7-9
size: many
D: -
J: TRBJ1-1

DNA: TGCAGCGTACCGGGACACAACCTAGGGCCCTCCACAGATACGCAGTATTTT
CDR3: CSVPGHNLGPSTDTQYF
V: TRBV29-1
size: -
D: -
J: TRBJ2-3

DNA: TGTGCCAGCAGTTTATCGAGGCAGAATGAGCAGTTCTTC
CDR3: CASSLSRQNEQFF
V: TRBV27
size: many
D: -
J: TRBJ2-1

DNA: TGTGCCAGCAGCCGGGACAGCTCATTTAGGTCAGCTTTCTTT
CDR3: CASSRDSSFRSAFF
V: TRBV5-8
size: -
D: TRBD1
J: TRBJ1-1

DNA: TGTGCCAGCAGTGACTCGAAAGGGGGCTATGGCTACACCTTC
CDR3: CASSDSKGGYGYTF
V: TRBV6-9
size: few
D: -
J: TRBJ1-2

DNA: TGCAGCGTTATCGGGACTAGCGGGGGAGGTAGCACAGATACGCAGTATTTT
CDR3: CSVIGTSGGGSTDTQYF
V: TRBV29-1
size: many
D: TRBD2
J: TRBJ2-3

DNA: TGTGCCAGCAGCTTGCTGGACAGAACGGGAGAGACCCAGTACTTC
CDR3: CASSLLDRTGETQYF
V: TRBV5-5
size: -
D: -
J: TRBJ2-5

DNA: TGTGCCAGCAGCTACAAATTAGCGGCTAGCTCCTACGAGCAGTACTTC
CDR3: CASSYKLAASSYEQYF
V: TRBV7-2
size: few
D: -
J: TRBJ2-7

DNA: TGTGCCAGCAGTACGAGCGCCGGGACTAGCGGGAGTTCACTTGCGCATTTT
CDR3: CASSTSAGTSGSSLAHF
V: TRBV6-2/TRBV6-3
size: -
D: -
J: TRBJ1-5

DNA: TGTGCCAGCAGTTTTGGGGACACCTACAATGAGCAGTTCTTC
CDR3: CASSFGDTYNEQFF
V: TRBV12-3/TRBV12-4
size: many
D: -
J: TRBJ2-1

DNA: TGCAGTGCTAGTTCTAGCGGGGGACTAAATTACGAGCAGTACTTC
CDR3: CSASSSGGLNYEQYF
V: TRBV20-1
size: many
D: TRBD2
J: TRBJ2-7

DNA: TGTGCCAGCTCAGGGAGGGCGGGAAGCTCCTACGAGCAGTACTTC
CDR3: CASSGRAGSSYEQYF
V: TRBV18
size: -
D: TRBD2
J: TRBJ2-7

DNA: TGCGCCAGCAGTATGAGCACCTACACAGATACGCAGTATTTT
CDR3: CASSMSTYTDTQYF
V: TRBV5-1
size: many
D: -
J: TRBJ2-3

DNA: TGTGCCAGCTCACCCCCGGACACGAACACCGGGGAGCTGTTTTTT
CDR3: CASSPPDTNTGELFF
V: TRBV18
size: many
D: -
J: TRBJ2-2

DNA: TGTGCCAGCAGCGTAGCCTCCTACAATGAGCAGTTCTTC
CDR3: CASSVASYNEQFF
V: TRBV9
size: few
D: -
J: TRBJ2-1

DNA: TGTGCCAGTAGTATAAGAGGGACGACTTACGAGCAGTACTTC
CDR3: CASSIRGTTYEQYF
V: TRBV19
size: few
D: -
J: TRBJ2-7

DNA: TGCAGTGCAAGCCTAGCGGGAGTTTTCCCAGATACGCAGTATTTT
CDR3: CSASLAGVFPDTQYF
V: TRBV20-1
size: many
D: TRBD2
J: TRBJ2-3

DNA: TGCAGTGCAAACCGGGGCGCCATCAATGAGCAGTTCTTC
CDR3: CSANRGAINEQFF
V: TRBV20-1
size: many
D: -
J: TRBJ2-1

DNA: TGCAGTGCTAGTCGGGGCGGAAACACTGAAGCTTTCTTT
CDR3: CSASRGGNTEAFF
V: TRBV20-1
size: many
D: -
J: TRBJ1-1